The rows below give T cell receptor beta chains drawn from one sample of a study of T cells after yellow fever vaccination. TCRdb fed the 5' RACE reads into MiXCR, producing one record per CDR3 protein. Of roughly 160,000 distinct CDR3 sequences listed, about 7% were seen once; the top ten hold roughly 2.5%. The sample was CD4+ T cells sorted from PBMCs, taken about 5 days after the first yellow fever vaccination. These receptors were collected from a young man who received the YFV17D yellow fever vaccine. Each CDR3 is given with its conserved first and last residue. D genes are given only for firm matches. Clone size is given for some rows only: seen once, a few or many times, or a class if the clone is expanded.

D gene,clone size,J gene,V gene,CDR3 DNA,CDR3 protein
TRBD1,many,TRBJ1-1,TRBV20-1,TGCAGTGCTAGAGAAGGGGGGACAGGGACGGAAGCTTTCTTT,CSAREGGTGTEAFF
NA,few,TRBJ2-3,TRBV6-1,TGTGCCAGCAGTAGATCTTTTGGAGATACGCAGTATTTT,CASSRSFGDTQYF
NA,many,TRBJ1-4,TRBV6-5,TGTGCCAGCAGTCGACACTTCTCTGGGGATGAAAAACTGTTTTTT,CASSRHFSGDEKLFF
NA,many,TRBJ2-5,TRBV7-2,TGTGCCAGCAGCTTAGTGGTGGCAGGGCAAGAGACCCAGTACTTC,CASSLVVAGQETQYF
TRBD2,NA,TRBJ2-1,TRBV24-1,TGTGCCACCAGTGATTTCGGGGGGGCAGGCTACAATGAGCAGTTCTTC,CATSDFGGAGYNEQFF
NA,many,TRBJ2-3,TRBV9,TGTGCCAGCAGCGCCAGAGGGGGGTTGGTAGATACGCAGTATTTT,CASSARGGLVDTQYF
NA,many,TRBJ1-1,TRBV18,TGTGCCAGCTCACCACTCGGGGACTACACTGAAGCTTTCTTT,CASSPLGDYTEAFF
NA,NA,TRBJ2-1,TRBV5-1,TGCGCCAGCAGCTTGCCCCTAGCGACCGGCCACGAGCAGTTCTTC,CASSLPLATGHEQFF
NA,few,TRBJ2-2,TRBV5-1,TGCGCCAGCAGCTTGGTATGGGCTGGCGGGGAGCTGTTTTTT,CASSLVWAGGELFF
NA,many,TRBJ1-2,TRBV29-1,TGCAGCGTTGTCCAGGGGTTTCGCGGCTACACCTTC,CSVVQGFRGYTF
TRBD1,few,TRBJ1-2,TRBV4-2,TGTGCCAGCAGCCAAGACCCCCCGGGACAGGGAAGTGGCTACACCTTC,CASSQDPPGQGSGYTF
TRBD1,many,TRBJ2-1,TRBV3-1,TGTGCCAGCAGCCCGGACAGGGTAATTCTCAATGAGCAGTTCTTC,CASSPDRVILNEQFF
TRBD2,many,TRBJ2-3,TRBV18,TGTGCCAGCTCACCGCTAGCGGGGTCGACTAGCACAGATACGCAGTATTTT,CASSPLAGSTSTDTQYF
NA,few,TRBJ1-2,TRBV20-1,TGCAGTGCTAGTTCCTCCGGGGGGCTTGGTGGCTACACCTTC,CSASSSGGLGGYTF